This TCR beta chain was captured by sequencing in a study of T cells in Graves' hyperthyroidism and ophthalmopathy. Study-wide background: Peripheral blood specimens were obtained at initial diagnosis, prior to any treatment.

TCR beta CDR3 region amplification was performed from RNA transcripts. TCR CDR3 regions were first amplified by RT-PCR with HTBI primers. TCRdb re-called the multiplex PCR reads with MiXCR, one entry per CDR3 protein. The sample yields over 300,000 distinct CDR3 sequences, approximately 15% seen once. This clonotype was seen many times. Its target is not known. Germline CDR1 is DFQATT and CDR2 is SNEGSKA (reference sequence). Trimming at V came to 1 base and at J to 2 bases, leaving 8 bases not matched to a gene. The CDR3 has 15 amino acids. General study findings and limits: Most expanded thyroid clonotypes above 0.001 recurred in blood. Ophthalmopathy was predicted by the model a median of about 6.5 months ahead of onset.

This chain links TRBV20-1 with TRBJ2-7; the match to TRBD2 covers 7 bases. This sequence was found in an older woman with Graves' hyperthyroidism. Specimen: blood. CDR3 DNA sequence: TGCAGTGCTAGAGCCCGCGGGACTATCACCTACGAGCAGTACTTC. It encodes CSARARGTITYEQYF.